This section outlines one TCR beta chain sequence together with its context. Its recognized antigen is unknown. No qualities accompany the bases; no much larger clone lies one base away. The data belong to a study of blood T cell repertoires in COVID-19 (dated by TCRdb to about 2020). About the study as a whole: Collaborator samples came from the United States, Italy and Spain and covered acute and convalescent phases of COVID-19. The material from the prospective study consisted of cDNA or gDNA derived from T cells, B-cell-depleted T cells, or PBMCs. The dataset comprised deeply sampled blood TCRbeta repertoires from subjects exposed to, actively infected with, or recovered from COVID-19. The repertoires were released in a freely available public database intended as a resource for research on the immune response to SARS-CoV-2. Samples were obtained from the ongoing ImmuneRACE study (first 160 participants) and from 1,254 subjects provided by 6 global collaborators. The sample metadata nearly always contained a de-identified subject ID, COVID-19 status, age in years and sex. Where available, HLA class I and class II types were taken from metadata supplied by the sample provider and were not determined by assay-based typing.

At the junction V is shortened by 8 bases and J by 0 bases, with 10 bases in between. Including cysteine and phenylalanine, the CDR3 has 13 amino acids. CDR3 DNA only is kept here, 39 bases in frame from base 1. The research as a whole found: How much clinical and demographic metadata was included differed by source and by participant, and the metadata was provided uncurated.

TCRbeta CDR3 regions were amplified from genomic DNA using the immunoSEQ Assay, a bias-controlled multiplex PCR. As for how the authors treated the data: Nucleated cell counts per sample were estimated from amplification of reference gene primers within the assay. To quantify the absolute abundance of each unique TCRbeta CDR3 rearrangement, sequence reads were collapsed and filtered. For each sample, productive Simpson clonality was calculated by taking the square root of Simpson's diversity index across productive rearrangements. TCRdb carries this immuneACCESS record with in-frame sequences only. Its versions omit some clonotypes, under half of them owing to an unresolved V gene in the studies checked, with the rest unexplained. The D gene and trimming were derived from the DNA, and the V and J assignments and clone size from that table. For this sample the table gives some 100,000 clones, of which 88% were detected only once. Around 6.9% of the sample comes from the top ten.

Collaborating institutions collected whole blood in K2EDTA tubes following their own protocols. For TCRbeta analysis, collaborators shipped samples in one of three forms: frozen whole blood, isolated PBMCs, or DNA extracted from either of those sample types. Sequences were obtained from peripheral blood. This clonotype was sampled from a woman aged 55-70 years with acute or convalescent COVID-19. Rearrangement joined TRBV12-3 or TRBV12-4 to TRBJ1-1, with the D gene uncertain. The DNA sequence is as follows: TGTGCCAGCGGGCAGGTGATGAACACTGAAGCTTTCTTT. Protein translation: CASGQVMNTEAFF.